What follows describes a single T cell receptor (beta chain). As yet, its antigen is unknown. This sample was taken from a study of radiotherapy plus CTLA-4 blockade in lung cancer. Findings and limits, study-wide: Early blood T cell clone changes and increased post-radiation serum interferon-beta were reportedly the strongest response predictors. Subsequent to radiotherapy plus ipilimumab, tumor-derived TCR clones underwent expansion in blood.

The method was immunoSEQ multiplex PCR; TCRdb's version includes in-frame clones alone and lacks a portion of them. The data hold some 100,000 clones, with under 85% observed a single time. Focal radiation with ipilimumab CTLA-4 blockade was given to patients with chemo-refractory metastatic non-small-cell lung cancer. The germline CDR1 and CDR2 sequences are SQVTM and ANQGSEA. The CDR3 runs 11 residues. Trimming stripped 4 bases from V and 1 base from J, with 4 bases between. V is TRBV29-1 and J is TRBJ1-1; D unresolved. The receptor comes from a human donor with non-small cell lung cancer that progressed on radiotherapy plus ipilimumab. The material was peripheral blood, obtained from a patient treated with radiotherapy plus ipilimumab. The CDR3 region has the DNA TGCAGCGTTGTTTCGAACACTGAAGCTTTCTTT. Translation: CSVVSNTEAFF.